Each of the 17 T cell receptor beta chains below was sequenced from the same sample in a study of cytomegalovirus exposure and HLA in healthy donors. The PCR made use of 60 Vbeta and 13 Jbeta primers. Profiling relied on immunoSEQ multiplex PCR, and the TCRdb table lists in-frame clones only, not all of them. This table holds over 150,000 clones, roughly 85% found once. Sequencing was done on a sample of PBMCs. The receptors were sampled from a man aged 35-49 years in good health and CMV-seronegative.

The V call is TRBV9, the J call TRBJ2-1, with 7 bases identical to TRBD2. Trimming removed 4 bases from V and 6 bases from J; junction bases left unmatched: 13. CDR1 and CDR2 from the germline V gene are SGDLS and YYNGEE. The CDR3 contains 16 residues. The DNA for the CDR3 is TGTGCCAGCAGCTATGGGGGGGACTGGCGGGTCAATGAGCAGTTCTTC. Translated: CASSYGGDWRVNEQFF.

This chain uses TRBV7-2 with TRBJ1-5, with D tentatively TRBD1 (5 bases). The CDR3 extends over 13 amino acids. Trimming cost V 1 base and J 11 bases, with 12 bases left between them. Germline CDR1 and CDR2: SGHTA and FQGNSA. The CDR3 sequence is CASSLVGALAQHF. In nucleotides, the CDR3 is TGTGCCAGCAGCTTAGTAGGGGCATTGGCCCAGCATTTT.

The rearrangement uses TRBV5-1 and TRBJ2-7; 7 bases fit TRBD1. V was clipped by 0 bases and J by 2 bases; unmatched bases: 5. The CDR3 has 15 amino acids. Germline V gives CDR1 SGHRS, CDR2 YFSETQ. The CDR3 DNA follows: TGCGCCAGCAGCTTGGAGGGGACAGAGCCCTACGAGCAGTACTTC. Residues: CASSLEGTEPYEQYF.

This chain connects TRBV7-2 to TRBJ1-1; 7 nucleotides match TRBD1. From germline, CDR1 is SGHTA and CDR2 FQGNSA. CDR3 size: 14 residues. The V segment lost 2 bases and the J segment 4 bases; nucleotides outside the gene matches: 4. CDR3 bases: TGTGCCAGCAGCTTACCAAGACAGGGCACTGAAGCTTTCTTT. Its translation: CASSLPRQGTEAFF.

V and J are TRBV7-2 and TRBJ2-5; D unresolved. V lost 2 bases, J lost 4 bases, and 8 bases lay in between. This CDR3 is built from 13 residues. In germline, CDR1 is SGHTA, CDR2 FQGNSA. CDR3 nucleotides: TGTGCCAGCAGCTTACGACGACTAGAGACCCAGTACTTC. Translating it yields CASSLRRLETQYF.

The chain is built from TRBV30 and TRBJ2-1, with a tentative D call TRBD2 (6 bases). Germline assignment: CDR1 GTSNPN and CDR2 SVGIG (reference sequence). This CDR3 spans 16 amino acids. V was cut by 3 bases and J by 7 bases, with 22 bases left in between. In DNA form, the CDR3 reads TGTGCCTGGAGGGCAGGGACTCTAAGTAGTGTTAATGAGCAGTTCTTC. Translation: CAWRAGTLSSVNEQFF.

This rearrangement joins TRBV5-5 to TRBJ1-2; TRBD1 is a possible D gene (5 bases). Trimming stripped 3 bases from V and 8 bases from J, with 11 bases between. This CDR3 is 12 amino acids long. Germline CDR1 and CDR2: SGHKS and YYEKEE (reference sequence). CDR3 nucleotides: TGTGCCAGCAGCTGGAGGGGCGGAGGCTACACCTTC. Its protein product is CASSWRGGGYTF.

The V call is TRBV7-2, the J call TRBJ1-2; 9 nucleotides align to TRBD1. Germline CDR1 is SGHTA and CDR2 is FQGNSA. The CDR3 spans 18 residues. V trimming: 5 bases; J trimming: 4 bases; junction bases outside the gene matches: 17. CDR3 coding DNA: TGTGCCAGCAGCGTAAACGGACAGGGGAGCCATCTTAGCTATGGCTACACCTTC. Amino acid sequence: CASSVNGQGSHLSYGYTF.

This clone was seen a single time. The CDR3 DNA follows: TGCAGTGCTAGGCGGGATACGCAGTATTTT. It specifies CSARRDTQYF. This chain uses TRBV20-1 with TRBJ2-3; D not resolved. The length of the CDR3 is 10 residues. Trimming left V 3 bases short and J 6 bases short, with 4 bases between. Germline-derived CDR1 and CDR2 are DFQATT and SNEGSKA (reference sequence).

The CDR3 coding sequence is TGTGCCACCAGCAGAGATCACCCCAGGGCGGGAGGGCCCCCCGGGGAGCTGTTTTTT. This gives the protein CATSRDHPRAGGPPGELFF. This rearrangement joins TRBV15 to TRBJ2-2; TRBD2 matches at 9 bases. V was pared by 0 bases and J by 6 bases, with 14 bases of the junction left unmatched. From germline, CDR1 is LNHNV and CDR2 YYDKDF (reference sequence). The CDR3 runs to 19 residues.

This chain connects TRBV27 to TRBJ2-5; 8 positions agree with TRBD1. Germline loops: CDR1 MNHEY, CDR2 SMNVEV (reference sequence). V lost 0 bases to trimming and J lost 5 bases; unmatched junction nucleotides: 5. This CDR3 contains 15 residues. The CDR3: CASSLSTGVRETQYF. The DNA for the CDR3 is TGTGCCAGCAGTTTATCGACAGGGGTCAGGGAGACCCAGTACTTC.

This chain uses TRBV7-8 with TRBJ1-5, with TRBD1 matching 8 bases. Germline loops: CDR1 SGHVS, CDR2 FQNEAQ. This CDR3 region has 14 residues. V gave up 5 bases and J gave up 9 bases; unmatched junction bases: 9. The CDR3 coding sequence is TGTGCCAGCAGCCCAAGTACAGGGGGGGGGCCCCAGCATTTT. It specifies CASSPSTGGGPQHF.

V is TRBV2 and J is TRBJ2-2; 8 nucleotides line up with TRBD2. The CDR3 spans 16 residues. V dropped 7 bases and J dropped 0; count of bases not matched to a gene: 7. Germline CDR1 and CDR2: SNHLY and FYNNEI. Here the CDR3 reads CASKVLAGANTGELFF. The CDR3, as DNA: TGTGCCAGCAAAGTGCTAGCGGGCGCGAACACCGGGGAGCTGTTTTTT.

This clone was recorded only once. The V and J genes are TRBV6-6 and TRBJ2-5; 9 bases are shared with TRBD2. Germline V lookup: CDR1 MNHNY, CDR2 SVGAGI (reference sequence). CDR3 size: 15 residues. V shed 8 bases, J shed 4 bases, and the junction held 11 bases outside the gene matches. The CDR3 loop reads CASGWTSVGRETQYF. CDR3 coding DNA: TGTGCCAGCGGATGGACTAGCGTAGGACGAGAGACCCAGTACTTC.

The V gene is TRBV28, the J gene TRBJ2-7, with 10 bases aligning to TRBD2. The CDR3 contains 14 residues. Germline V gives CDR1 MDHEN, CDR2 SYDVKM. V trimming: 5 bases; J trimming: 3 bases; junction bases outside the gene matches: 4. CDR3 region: CASSPGLAVYEQYF. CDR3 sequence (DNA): TGTGCCAGCAGTCCCGGACTAGCGGTCTACGAGCAGTACTTC.

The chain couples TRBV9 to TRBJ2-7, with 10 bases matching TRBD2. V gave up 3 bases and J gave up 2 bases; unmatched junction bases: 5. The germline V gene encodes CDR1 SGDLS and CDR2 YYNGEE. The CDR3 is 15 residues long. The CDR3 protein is CASSGGTSATYEQYF. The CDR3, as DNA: TGTGCCAGCAGCGGCGGGACTAGCGCAACCTACGAGCAGTACTTC.

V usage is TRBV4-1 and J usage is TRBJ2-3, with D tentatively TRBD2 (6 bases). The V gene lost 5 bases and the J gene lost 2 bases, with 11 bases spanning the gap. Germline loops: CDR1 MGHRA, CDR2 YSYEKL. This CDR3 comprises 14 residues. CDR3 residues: CASSVRDSTDTQYF. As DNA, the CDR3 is TGCGCCAGCAGCGTTCGGGACTCCACAGATACGCAGTATTTT.